Given below is one T cell receptor beta chain in context. The sample is drawn from a study of blood T cell repertoires in COVID-19. Germline CDR1 reads WSHSY; CDR2 reads SAAADI. CDR3 length equals 14 residues. Trimming at V came to 6 bases and at J to 5 bases, leaving 9 bases not matched to a gene. Profiling relied on immunoSEQ multiplex PCR, and the TCRdb table lists in-frame clones only, not all of them. The sample shows 430,000 or so clones, around nine tenths of them seen only once. The specimen was peripheral blood. The origin of this receptor is a man aged 18 to 30 with COVID-19, enrolled during active disease. This sequence joins TRBV10-2 and TRBJ2-7, with 8 positions matching TRBD1. CDR3 coding DNA: TGCGCCAGCAGAATGCAGGGGGCTATGAACGAGCAGTACTTC. Translation: CASRMQGAMNEQYF.